The entry that follows covers one T cell receptor beta chain sequence. The antigen is not known. The sample belongs to a study of shared clonotypes between healthy human individuals. Findings and limits, study-wide: Clonotypes that were shared across a handful of donors made up 4.5% to 5% of naive CD4 clonotypes.

The genomic DNA of each subset was split evenly across several immunoSEQ plates. Replicate sorted-subset PCRs were loaded with around 220 ng DNA, about 30,000 T cell genomes. Using immunoSEQ multiplex PCR, the repertoire was profiled, and TCRdb retains in-frame clones only, with some absent. The table has a few million clones, more than 85% seen once. Sequencing was performed on naive CD4+ T cells from PBMCs. Sample subset: CD45RA+ positively selected. This sequence originates from a man between 18 and 29 years old in good health. Some clones in this sample may be carry-over from other donors' samples.

In DNA form, the CDR3 reads TGTGCCAGCAGTGACACCTACTATGGCTACACCTTC. This codes for CASSDTYYGYTF. J is TRBJ1-2 and V is TRBV2, with D unclear. V was shortened by 3 bases and J by 3 bases, with 5 bases between the two germline ends. Per the germline V gene, CDR1 is SNHLY and CDR2 is FYNNEI. The CDR3 length is 12 residues.